This entry concerns a single TCR beta chain. Its antigen is currently not known. No per-base quality is available; no much larger clone lies one base away. The data were obtained in a study of T-cell reconstitution after alpha-beta-depleted transplantation in children listed by TCRdb under 2016. Turning to the overall study: Using TCR repertoire profiling, the study followed T-cell immune reconstitution in a quantitative way in children after TCRalphabeta/CD19-depleted allogeneic hematopoietic cell transplantation.

The library was built by means of PCR. Sequencing relied on an Illumina HiSeq 2500. TCR library preparation used molecular barcoding, with unique molecular identifiers applied to normalize quantification of the TCRbeta repertoire. TCRdb applied fastp at Q25 and MiXCR to the public reads, then kept only in-frame beta chains. Rows matching on CDR3 protein sequence are summarized as one entry with the most common DNA and genes. The sample table holds roughly 610,000 distinct CDR3 sequences, of which more than 9% were seen once. The ten most abundant clones make up about 4.3% of the sample. The germline V end is reduced by 6 bases and the J end by 2 bases; junction bases left unmatched: 5. The germline V gene sets CDR1 to SGHRS and CDR2 to YFSETQ. There are 14 amino acids in the CDR3, from cysteine to phenylalanine inclusive. Only the CDR3 portion is preserved as DNA: 42 bases, with reading frame beginning at the first base.

Sequenced material: PBMCs from the stem cell graft donor, taken from the stem cell graft. The sequence links TRBV5-1 to TRBJ2-3; the central 8 bases match TRBD2. The sequence derives from a human donor who donated a stem cell graft to a child with acute myeloid leukemia. The CDR3 corresponds to CASKLAASTDTQYF. The nucleotide sequence reads as follows: TGCGCCAGCAAACTAGCGGCGTCCACAGATACGCAGTATTTT. Reference TRBV5-1 and TRBJ2-3 proteins supply the regions before and after the CDR3; the full variable domain is: KAGVTQTPRYLIKTRGQQVTLSCSPISGHRSVSWYQQTPGQGLQFLFEYFSETQRNKGNFPGRFSGRQFSNSRSEMNVSTLELGDSALYLCASKLAASTDTQYFGPGTRLTVL.